The source of this T cell receptor (beta chain) is a study of cytomegalovirus exposure and HLA in healthy donors. Per the germline V gene, CDR1 is SNHLY and CDR2 is FYNNEI. The CDR3 loop spans 13 amino acids. Trimming shortened V by 6 bases and J by 4 bases, and 9 bases separated the two germline ends. The PCR had 60 Vbeta and 13 Jbeta primers. Assay used: immunoSEQ multiplex PCR; TCRdb lists only in-frame clones, some missing. The sample records around 65,000 clones, roughly 80% being singletons. Findings of the study overall: A list of around 150 TCR beta chains associated with cytomegalovirus was given. Per published reports, the classifier diagnosed cytomegalovirus status with high specificity and sensitivity. The likely explanation for a cluster of highly shared sequence variants was sequencing artifact. A later analysis by the authors found several of the most significant clusters apparently linked to common viral pathogens.

In regard to this clone: Its matching antigen is unknown.

This chain links TRBV2 with TRBJ2-2, with D maybe TRBD1 (5 bases). The sequence was obtained from a woman between 25 and 40 years old in good health and CMV-seropositive. Sequenced input: PBMCs. The CDR3 sequence is CASRRQSTGELFF. The CDR3 nucleotides read TGTGCCAGCAGAAGACAGTCCACCGGGGAGCTGTTTTTT.